This is a list of T cell receptor beta chains from one sample in a study of response to subunit inactivated influenza vaccine. Via MiXCR, TCRdb re-called the RT-PCR reads, giving one row per CDR3 protein. This sample has about 650,000 distinct CDR3 sequences, with 14% found just once. Sequenced material: PBMCs from blood, taken less than 15 days before vaccination. The receptors originated from a man aged 45 to 65 who received an inactivated influenza vaccine. Both conserved end residues are trimmed from each CDR3. The D gene is left open where the match is weak.

V gene: TRBV7-8; D gene: TRBD2; J gene: TRBJ2-7; CDR3 protein: ASSLSGGPPYEQY
V gene: TRBV29-1; D gene: -; J gene: TRBJ2-2; CDR3 protein: SVGGPSNTGELF
V gene: TRBV25-1; D gene: TRBD2; J gene: TRBJ2-3; CDR3 protein: ASSEYIQRTGTRSPDTQY
V gene: TRBV29-1; D gene: TRBD1; J gene: TRBJ2-1; CDR3 protein: SVASRGSGSYNEQF
V gene: TRBV7-9; D gene: -; J gene: TRBJ1-1; CDR3 protein: ASSLELPGVTEAF
V gene: TRBV7-8; D gene: TRBD2; J gene: TRBJ2-2; CDR3 protein: ASSLGILAGDTGELF
V gene: TRBV11-1; D gene: TRBD2; J gene: TRBJ2-5; CDR3 protein: ASSLESGLGTRRETQY
V gene: TRBV29-1; D gene: -; J gene: TRBJ1-1; CDR3 protein: SGVSGVKTEAF
V gene: TRBV5-1; D gene: TRBD1; J gene: TRBJ2-7; CDR3 protein: ASSFGQADPYEQY
V gene: TRBV28; D gene: -; J gene: TRBJ1-4; CDR3 protein: ASSALPGRANEKLF
V gene: TRBV6-1; D gene: TRBD1; J gene: TRBJ2-6; CDR3 protein: AADRGSSGANVLT
V gene: TRBV5-4; D gene: TRBD2; J gene: TRBJ2-2; CDR3 protein: ASSLTSGKPGELF
V gene: TRBV9; D gene: TRBD1; J gene: TRBJ1-2; CDR3 protein: ASSADRGDYT
V gene: TRBV7-2; D gene: TRBD1; J gene: TRBJ1-1; CDR3 protein: ASSPADRGVVTEAF
V gene: TRBV6-2/TRBV6-3; D gene: -; J gene: TRBJ2-2; CDR3 protein: ASSRTDYTGELF
V gene: TRBV11-1; D gene: TRBD2; J gene: TRBJ2-7; CDR3 protein: ASNPTGTSSNSEQY
V gene: TRBV6-5; D gene: -; J gene: TRBJ1-2; CDR3 protein: ASSYSPGTSYGYT
V gene: TRBV4-2; D gene: -; J gene: TRBJ2-4; CDR3 protein: ASSQPNVAKNIQY
V gene: TRBV6-2/TRBV6-3; D gene: -; J gene: TRBJ1-2; CDR3 protein: ASIGRDNFGYT
V gene: TRBV27; D gene: -; J gene: TRBJ2-3; CDR3 protein: ASSLGGLQGDTQY
V gene: TRBV13; D gene: -; J gene: TRBJ1-4; CDR3 protein: ASSYRGSDEKLF
V gene: TRBV6-4; D gene: -; J gene: TRBJ2-1; CDR3 protein: ASSEYSNSYNEQF
V gene: TRBV9; D gene: -; J gene: TRBJ2-3; CDR3 protein: ASSVVWETDTQY
V gene: TRBV5-1; D gene: -; J gene: TRBJ1-2; CDR3 protein: ASSLAKDYGYT
V gene: TRBV10-3; D gene: TRBD2; J gene: TRBJ2-3; CDR3 protein: AISEPGTSGTDTQY
V gene: TRBV12-3/TRBV12-4; D gene: TRBD1; J gene: TRBJ1-4; CDR3 protein: ASSLRTGRNEKLF
V gene: TRBV12-3/TRBV12-4; D gene: -; J gene: TRBJ2-7; CDR3 protein: ASRAGQGEGGEQY
V gene: TRBV5-1; D gene: TRBD2; J gene: TRBJ2-3; CDR3 protein: TSSFSLYAGGSHPQY
V gene: TRBV20-1; D gene: TRBD2; J gene: TRBJ2-5; CDR3 protein: SARDLAGGSTEETQY
V gene: TRBV20-1; D gene: -; J gene: TRBJ2-7; CDR3 protein: SAESGRDYEQY
V gene: TRBV9; D gene: TRBD2; J gene: TRBJ2-7; CDR3 protein: ASSVGSSGTYEQY
V gene: TRBV12-3/TRBV12-4; D gene: -; J gene: TRBJ2-3; CDR3 protein: ASSPSDDTQY
V gene: TRBV6-1; D gene: -; J gene: TRBJ1-6; CDR3 protein: ASKISSYNSPLH
V gene: TRBV28; D gene: -; J gene: TRBJ1-1; CDR3 protein: ASSGSVRVSEAF
V gene: TRBV3-1; D gene: -; J gene: TRBJ2-1; CDR3 protein: ASSDSGEQF
V gene: TRBV15; D gene: -; J gene: TRBJ1-4; CDR3 protein: ATSSPKKSTNEKLF
V gene: TRBV5-6; D gene: -; J gene: TRBJ2-7; CDR3 protein: ASSLLQETAYEQY
V gene: TRBV6-1; D gene: -; J gene: TRBJ2-1; CDR3 protein: ASTWTASSYNEQF
V gene: TRBV6-2/TRBV6-3; D gene: TRBD2; J gene: TRBJ2-7; CDR3 protein: ASSYDGYRTSYEQY
V gene: TRBV28; D gene: TRBD1; J gene: TRBJ1-6; CDR3 protein: ASRTGQLDNSPLH
V gene: TRBV18; D gene: -; J gene: TRBJ2-1; CDR3 protein: ASSRRDDEQF
V gene: TRBV6-2/TRBV6-3; D gene: TRBD1; J gene: TRBJ2-3; CDR3 protein: ASSYNRDRVSRSTDTQY
V gene: TRBV18; D gene: -; J gene: TRBJ2-5; CDR3 protein: ASSRLREQETQY
V gene: TRBV4-2; D gene: TRBD2; J gene: TRBJ2-1; CDR3 protein: ASSQDLRGSYNEQF
V gene: TRBV6-5; D gene: -; J gene: TRBJ1-1; CDR3 protein: ASSSPTGNTEAF
V gene: TRBV5-6; D gene: TRBD2; J gene: TRBJ2-1; CDR3 protein: ASSQGLAGDAVNNEQF